This T cell receptor (beta chain) was recorded in a study of response to subunit inactivated influenza vaccine. One entry per CDR3 protein results from TCRdb running MiXCR on the RT-PCR reads. Seen here are about 570,000 distinct CDR3 sequences, approximately 10% observed once, and the top ten hold 8% to 13%. The CDR3 spans 14 residues. Deletions cut 2 bases from V and 0 bases from J, with 8 bases between. The germline gives CDR1 GTSNPN, CDR2 SVGIG (reference sequence). This same sample was also part of a study on T cells expressing NK-cell markers. From that study: The TCR beta cDNA came from 5'RACE template switching with UMIs. In 6 or 7 donors, dominant NKG2C+ clonotypes were roughly 1.0-8% of CD8+ T cells. HCMV specificity of the expanded NKG2C+ T cell clones was not established.

The chain is built from TRBV30 and TRBJ1-3; no clear D gene. This specimen consisted of PBMCs from blood, obtained on the day of vaccination. This TCR derives from a man aged 45-65 years who received an inactivated influenza vaccine. CDR3 nucleotide sequence: TGTGCCTGGAGTAGGACCGACTCTGGAAACACCATATATTTT. This gives the protein CAWSRTDSGNTIYF.